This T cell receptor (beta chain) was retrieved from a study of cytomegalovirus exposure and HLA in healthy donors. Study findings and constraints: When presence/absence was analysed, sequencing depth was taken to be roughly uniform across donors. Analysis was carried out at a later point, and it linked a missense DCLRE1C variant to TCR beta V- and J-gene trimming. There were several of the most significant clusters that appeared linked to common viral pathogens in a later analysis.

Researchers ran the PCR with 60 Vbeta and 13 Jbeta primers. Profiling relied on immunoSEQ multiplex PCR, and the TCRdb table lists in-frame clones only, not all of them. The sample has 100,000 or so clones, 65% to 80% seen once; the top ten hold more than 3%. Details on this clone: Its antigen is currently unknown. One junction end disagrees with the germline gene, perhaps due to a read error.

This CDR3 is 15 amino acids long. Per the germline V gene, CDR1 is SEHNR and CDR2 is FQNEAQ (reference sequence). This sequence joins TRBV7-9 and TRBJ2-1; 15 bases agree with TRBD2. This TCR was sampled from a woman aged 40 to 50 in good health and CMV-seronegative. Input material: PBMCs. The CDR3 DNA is TGTTCCAGCAGCTTTCGGACTAGCGGGAGGGGGGAGCAGTTCTTC. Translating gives CSSSFRTSGRGEQFF.